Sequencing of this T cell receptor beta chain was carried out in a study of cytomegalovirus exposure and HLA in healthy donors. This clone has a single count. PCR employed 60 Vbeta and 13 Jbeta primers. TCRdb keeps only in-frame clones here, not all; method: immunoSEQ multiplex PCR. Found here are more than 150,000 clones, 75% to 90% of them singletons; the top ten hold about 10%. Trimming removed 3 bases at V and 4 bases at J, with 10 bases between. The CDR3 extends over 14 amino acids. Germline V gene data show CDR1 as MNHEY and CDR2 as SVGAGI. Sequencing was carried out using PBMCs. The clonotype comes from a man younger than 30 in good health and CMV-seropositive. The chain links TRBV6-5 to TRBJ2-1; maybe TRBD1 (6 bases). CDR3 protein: CASSYTGQYNEQFF. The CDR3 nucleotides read TGTGCCAGCAGTTATACAGGGCAGTACAATGAGCAGTTCTTC.